This paragraph reports one TCR beta chain. Its antigen is not known. The CDR3 runs to 17 residues. Germline lookup yields CDR1 MDHEN and CDR2 SYDVKM. V was clipped by 2 bases and J by 6 bases, with 22 bases between them. The sample comes from a study of T-cell memory formation after mild COVID-19. Findings and limits, study-wide: Clones that contracted from day 15 to 85 were balanced CD4/CD8, while later expanders leaned CD4+. Unconfirmed was the SARS-CoV-2 specificity of second-wave clones that peaked on day 37. The appearance of some responding clones in pre-infection memory suggested that cross-reactive memory joined.

It was 5'RACE with constant-segment primers that produced the TCR alpha and TCR beta cDNA libraries, which carried sample barcodes and UMIs. TCRdb recomputed calls from the 5' RACE reads with MiXCR, one row per CDR3 protein. The sample includes 50,000 or so distinct CDR3 sequences, 25% to 35% of them seen just once. Material for sequencing was PBMCs or a T cell subset sorted from them (not recorded which). The sequence was obtained from a man aged 18 to 35 who had mild COVID-19 (a few samples of this study predate the infection). Cell type and time point are not known. The rearrangement uses TRBV28 and TRBJ1-2; D uncertain. The DNA for the CDR3 is TGTGCCAGCAGTTTACCCTCGTATGAAAGGCGGATCGATGGCTACACCTTC. Translating it yields CASSLPSYERRIDGYTF.